This T cell receptor (beta chain) was obtained from a study of vaccination and CD4 T cells after COVID-19. Background on the study: A positive SARS-CoV-2 nasal swab PCR result was recorded for each convalescent patient; nine were mild and one severe. Participants got two doses of BNT162b2 or mRNA-1273 vaccine. SARS-CoV-2, HCoV-NL63, HCoV-OC43 and HCoV-229E supplied the overlapping spike peptides used to stimulate cells.

Per germline, CDR1 SEHNR and CDR2 FQNEAQ (reference sequence). Trimming stripped 1 base from V and 8 bases from J, with 14 bases between. This CDR3 comprises 15 residues. An Oncomine TCR Beta short-read assay was used to sequence the DNA from cultured CD4+ T cells. One entry per CDR3 protein, called by TCRdb with MiXCR from the PCR reads. The sample records approximately 9,500 distinct CDR3 sequences, roughly 61% being singletons. Treatment of the sample: roughly ten-day PBMC culture with coronavirus spike peptide pools or control peptides (ViraFEST assay). TCRs were sequenced by ViraFEST after antigen-specific T cells had been expanded with peptide pools. This clonotype was seen a single time. Its target is unknown.

The V call is TRBV7-9, the J call TRBJ1-4; D unresolved. The receptor was isolated from a human donor who had recovered from COVID-19. Sequencing used CD4+ T cells from blood, cultured in vitro. The CDR3, as DNA: TGTGCCAGCAGCTTAGAGGCCTCGGGAAGGGAAAAACTGTTTTTT. Protein sequence: CASSLEASGREKLFF.